This T cell receptor beta chain is drawn from a study of CD8 T cells in ankylosing spondylitis. Study-wide findings and caveats: There was reportedly significant enrichment of clones that were disease-linked in matched ankylosing spondylitis synovial fluid. A TCR beta motif of about eight highly homologous variants appeared characteristic of ankylosing spondylitis blood. Reactive arthritis synovial fluid and blood were previously reported to contain some motif variants.

The sample holds a few counts of this clonotype. Its cognate antigen is unknown. Germline-derived CDR1 and CDR2 are DFQATT and SNEGSKA (reference sequence). Between the trimmed V and J ends, which lost 2 bases and 0 bases, there was a span of 11 bases. There are 16 residues in the CDR3. A quantitative 5'-RACE method, one with molecular barcodes, was used to make TCR beta libraries. TCRdb re-analysed the 5' RACE reads in MiXCR, keeping a single row per CDR3 protein. The sample has some 300,000 distinct CDR3 sequences, around 21% seen once; the top ten hold 3.5%. The sample comprised blood, either unsorted or a sorted T cell fraction (not recorded which). The TCR comes from a female donor with ankylosing spondylitis or in good health (not recorded which). The chain is built from TRBV20-1 and TRBJ2-6; D gene ambiguous. DNA for the CDR3: TGCAGTGCTAGATGGAACCCCGCCTCTGGGGCCAACGTCCTGACTTTC. It translates to CSARWNPASGANVLTF.